This T cell receptor (beta chain) was observed in a study of T cell responses to AZD1222 COVID-19 vaccine. Study-wide background: Analysis merged second doses at about 4 or about 12 weeks.

V shed 2 bases and J shed 7 bases, with 17 bases lying between them. The CDR3 has 15 residues. Germline assignment: CDR1 SGHVS and CDR2 FQNEAQ. Generated by immunoSEQ multiplex PCR, the TCRdb table keeps only in-frame clones and is missing some. The table shows 110,000 to 150,000 clones, with around 90% occurring only once. Findings and limits, study-wide: With dominance at 160-218 and 743-854, vaccine-associated CD4 TCRs spanned spike. Clonal diversity was possibly underestimated; the donors were predominantly white British and more often female. After two AZD1222 doses, spike-specific TCR breadth and depth rose versus day 0.

This clone has a handful of counts. What it binds is not known. This receptor was taken from an adult in good health. The genes are TRBV7-8 and TRBJ1-1, with D tentatively TRBD1 (5 bases). The material sequenced was peripheral blood, taken on day 0 of AZD1222 vaccination. The CDR3 region is CASSLQDTTVNEAFF. In DNA, the CDR3 is TGTGCCAGCAGCTTACAGGACACGACTGTCAATGAAGCTTTCTTT.